These T cell receptor beta chains were read from a single sample in a study of blood T cell repertoires in COVID-19. Produced via immunoSEQ multiplex PCR; TCRdb's table is partial and in-frame only. The sample shows around 26,000 clones, about 90% of them seen only once. The sample comprised peripheral blood. The origin of the receptors is a human donor in a cohort sampled during active COVID-19. Each CDR3 is given with its conserved first and last residue. The order of the fields is V gene, clone size, J gene, D gene, CDR3 protein, CDR3 DNA. A D gene is named only where the DNA matches it firmly. Some rows mark clone size as missing; the rest say once, few, many or name a class of expanded clone.

v_call: TRBV27; clone_size: .; j_call: TRBJ1-5; d_call: .; cdr3_aa: CASSFQGRNQPQHF; cdr3_nt: TGTGCCAGCAGTTTTCAGGGCCGCAATCAGCCCCAGCATTTT
v_call: TRBV25-1; clone_size: .; j_call: TRBJ1-2; d_call: .; cdr3_aa: CASSDRNYGYTF; cdr3_nt: TGTGCCAGCAGTGACAGGAACTATGGCTACACCTTC
v_call: TRBV2; clone_size: .; j_call: TRBJ2-3; d_call: TRBD2; cdr3_aa: CASSEVPAGSTDTQYF; cdr3_nt: TGTGCCAGCAGTGAAGTTCCAGCGGGGAGCACAGATACGCAGTATTTT
v_call: TRBV11-2; clone_size: .; j_call: TRBJ2-3; d_call: .; cdr3_aa: CASSLDLGGRDTQYF; cdr3_nt: TGTGCCAGCAGCTTAGATCTGGGGGGGCGAGATACGCAGTATTTT
v_call: TRBV2; clone_size: .; j_call: TRBJ2-1; d_call: TRBD2; cdr3_aa: CASSVTLAANEQFF; cdr3_nt: TGTGCCAGCAGCGTTACACTAGCGGCCAATGAGCAGTTCTTC
v_call: TRBV25-1; clone_size: .; j_call: TRBJ1-4; d_call: .; cdr3_aa: CASSVVEKLFF; cdr3_nt: TGTGCCAGCAGTGTCGTAGAAAAACTGTTTTTT
v_call: TRBV19; clone_size: .; j_call: TRBJ2-7; d_call: .; cdr3_aa: CASSPGPRDTTYEQYF; cdr3_nt: TGTGCCAGTAGCCCAGGGCCCCGCGACACTACCTACGAGCAGTACTTC
v_call: TRBV13; clone_size: .; j_call: TRBJ1-3; d_call: .; cdr3_aa: CASSLVGKSSGNTIYF; cdr3_nt: TGTGCCAGCAGCTTAGTGGGCAAAAGCTCTGGAAACACCATATATTTT
v_call: TRBV18; clone_size: once; j_call: TRBJ2-2; d_call: TRBD1; cdr3_aa: CASTYPGQGINTGELFF; cdr3_nt: TGTGCCAGCACATATCCGGGACAGGGGATAAACACCGGGGAGCTGTTTTTT
v_call: TRBV13; clone_size: .; j_call: TRBJ2-2; d_call: TRBD2; cdr3_aa: CASSLWGSGVNTGELFF; cdr3_nt: TGTGCCAGCAGCTTATGGGGTAGCGGGGTGAACACCGGGGAGCTGTTTTTT
v_call: TRBV10-3; clone_size: .; j_call: TRBJ1-2; d_call: TRBD1; cdr3_aa: CAIKDRDYGYTF; cdr3_nt: TGTGCCATCAAGGACAGGGACTATGGCTACACCTTC
v_call: TRBV2; clone_size: .; j_call: TRBJ2-1; d_call: .; cdr3_aa: CASSEDRQQFF; cdr3_nt: TGTGCCAGCAGCGAAGACAGACAGCAGTTCTTC
v_call: TRBV5-1; clone_size: .; j_call: TRBJ2-5; d_call: TRBD1; cdr3_aa: CASSLRGTGTQETQYF; cdr3_nt: TGCGCCAGCAGCTTGCGAGGGACAGGGACACAAGAGACCCAGTACTTC
v_call: TRBV4-2; clone_size: .; j_call: TRBJ1-4; d_call: TRBD1; cdr3_aa: CASSQDGTGGEKLFF; cdr3_nt: TGTGCCAGCAGCCAAGACGGGACAGGGGGTGAAAAACTGTTTTTT
v_call: TRBV5-8; clone_size: .; j_call: TRBJ2-7; d_call: .; cdr3_aa: CASSSTYISYEQYF; cdr3_nt: TGTGCCAGCAGCTCCACGTACATCTCCTACGAGCAGTACTTC
v_call: TRBV2; clone_size: .; j_call: TRBJ1-5; d_call: .; cdr3_aa: CASSQGSRVGQPQHF; cdr3_nt: TGTGCCAGCAGCCAAGGTTCCAGGGTGGGCCAGCCCCAGCATTTT
v_call: TRBV3-1/TRBV3-2; clone_size: .; j_call: TRBJ1-3; d_call: TRBD1; cdr3_aa: CASSQQDRASGNTIYF; cdr3_nt: TGTGCCAGCAGCCAACAGGACAGGGCGTCTGGAAACACCATATATTTT
v_call: TRBV19; clone_size: .; j_call: TRBJ2-6; d_call: .; cdr3_aa: CASSIRGATSGANVLTF; cdr3_nt: TGTGCCAGTAGTATACGCGGGGCAACCTCTGGGGCCAACGTCCTGACTTTC
v_call: TRBV6-1; clone_size: .; j_call: TRBJ1-2; d_call: TRBD1; cdr3_aa: CASSEPGQGAYGYTF; cdr3_nt: TGTGCCAGCAGTGAACCGGGACAGGGGGCTTATGGCTACACCTTC
v_call: TRBV19; clone_size: .; j_call: TRBJ2-2; d_call: TRBD2; cdr3_aa: CASSPLAGEGELFF; cdr3_nt: TGTGCCAGTAGTCCACTAGCGGGGGAAGGGGAGCTGTTTTTT
v_call: TRBV3-1/TRBV3-2; clone_size: .; j_call: TRBJ2-3; d_call: .; cdr3_aa: CASLGRGDTQYF; cdr3_nt: TGTGCCAGCTTGGGGCGGGGTGATACGCAGTATTTT
v_call: TRBV6-6; clone_size: .; j_call: TRBJ1-2; d_call: .; cdr3_aa: CASRETSYGYTF; cdr3_nt: TGTGCCAGCAGGGAAACTAGCTATGGCTACACCTTC
v_call: TRBV28; clone_size: .; j_call: TRBJ2-6; d_call: TRBD1; cdr3_aa: CASRRQGAGANVLTF; cdr3_nt: TGTGCCAGCAGACGGCAGGGGGCCGGGGCCAACGTCCTGACTTTC
v_call: TRBV10-1; clone_size: once; j_call: TRBJ2-3; d_call: TRBD1; cdr3_aa: CASSRQGGPDTQYF; cdr3_nt: TGCGCCAGCAGTAGACAGGGGGGGCCAGATACGCAGTATTTT
v_call: TRBV2; clone_size: once; j_call: TRBJ1-2; d_call: TRBD1; cdr3_aa: CASRYGQGNGYTF; cdr3_nt: TGTGCCAGCAGGTACGGACAGGGGAATGGCTACACCTTC
v_call: TRBV10-1; clone_size: once; j_call: TRBJ2-2; d_call: .; cdr3_aa: CASRTGNTGELFF; cdr3_nt: TGCGCCAGCAGGACAGGGAACACCGGGGAGCTGTTTTTT
v_call: TRBV11-2; clone_size: .; j_call: TRBJ2-1; d_call: TRBD2; cdr3_aa: CASSLDPAGAGNEQFF; cdr3_nt: TGTGCCAGCAGCTTAGATCCAGCGGGGGCCGGCAATGAGCAGTTCTTC
v_call: TRBV10-2; clone_size: .; j_call: TRBJ2-3; d_call: .; cdr3_aa: CASSDISTDTQYF; cdr3_nt: TGCGCCAGCTCGGACATTAGCACAGATACGCAGTATTTT
v_call: TRBV4-1; clone_size: .; j_call: TRBJ1-6; d_call: TRBD1; cdr3_aa: CASSQDLGQATIGNSPLHF; cdr3_nt: TGCGCCAGCAGCCAAGATCTGGGACAGGCTACGATTGGAAATTCACCCCTCCACTTT
v_call: TRBV5-1; clone_size: .; j_call: TRBJ2-2; d_call: .; cdr3_aa: CASKERTDNTGELFF; cdr3_nt: TGCGCCAGCAAAGAAAGGACAGATAACACCGGGGAGCTGTTTTTT
v_call: TRBV5-1; clone_size: few; j_call: TRBJ1-1; d_call: .; cdr3_aa: CASSYTGMNTEAFF; cdr3_nt: TGCGCCAGCAGCTACACAGGAATGAACACTGAAGCTTTCTTT
v_call: TRBV6-6; clone_size: .; j_call: TRBJ1-5; d_call: TRBD1; cdr3_aa: CASRSGTGKNQPQHF; cdr3_nt: TGTGCCAGCAGGTCCGGGACAGGGAAAAATCAGCCCCAGCATTTT
v_call: TRBV5-1; clone_size: .; j_call: TRBJ1-2; d_call: TRBD1; cdr3_aa: CASSLGTGPSAYGYTF; cdr3_nt: TGCGCCAGCAGCTTGGGGACAGGGCCCTCTGCCTATGGCTACACCTTC
v_call: TRBV7-2; clone_size: .; j_call: TRBJ1-4; d_call: .; cdr3_aa: CASSLGRGGATNEKLFF; cdr3_nt: TGTGCCAGCAGCTTGGGTAGAGGAGGGGCAACTAATGAAAAACTGTTTTTT
v_call: TRBV7-3; clone_size: .; j_call: TRBJ2-5; d_call: .; cdr3_aa: CASSPIPTIRETQYF; cdr3_nt: TGTGCCAGCAGCCCAATCCCGACTATAAGAGAGACCCAGTACTTC
v_call: TRBV18; clone_size: few; j_call: TRBJ2-5; d_call: .; cdr3_aa: CASSPRGQETQYF; cdr3_nt: TGTGCCAGCTCCCCTCGGGGCCAAGAGACCCAGTACTTC
v_call: TRBV5-6; clone_size: .; j_call: TRBJ2-6; d_call: .; cdr3_aa: CASSWGSSGANVLTF; cdr3_nt: TGTGCCAGCAGCTGGGGCTCATCTGGGGCCAACGTCCTGACTTTC
v_call: TRBV14; clone_size: .; j_call: TRBJ1-5; d_call: .; cdr3_aa: CASSQEGADQPQHF; cdr3_nt: TGTGCCAGCAGCCAAGAGGGGGCGGATCAGCCCCAGCATTTT
v_call: TRBV27; clone_size: .; j_call: TRBJ2-3; d_call: .; cdr3_aa: CASSLALRSTQYF; cdr3_nt: TGTGCCAGCAGTTTAGCCCTCCGCAGTACGCAGTATTTT
v_call: TRBV19; clone_size: once; j_call: TRBJ2-3; d_call: TRBD2; cdr3_aa: CASRTSGVADTQYF; cdr3_nt: TGTGCCAGTAGGACTAGCGGGGTGGCAGATACGCAGTATTTT
v_call: TRBV5-8; clone_size: .; j_call: TRBJ1-6; d_call: TRBD1; cdr3_aa: CASSWDRGNSPLHF; cdr3_nt: TGTGCCAGCAGCTGGGACAGGGGGAATTCACCCCTCCACTTT
v_call: TRBV11-2; clone_size: .; j_call: TRBJ2-2; d_call: TRBD1; cdr3_aa: CASSFDRGTGELFF; cdr3_nt: TGTGCCAGCAGCTTCGACAGGGGCACCGGGGAGCTGTTTTTT
v_call: TRBV2; clone_size: .; j_call: TRBJ2-3; d_call: TRBD2; cdr3_aa: CASREMRGGTDTQYF; cdr3_nt: TGTGCCAGCAGAGAGATGCGGGGGGGCACAGATACGCAGTATTTT
v_call: TRBV19; clone_size: .; j_call: TRBJ2-7; d_call: TRBD2; cdr3_aa: CASSRGLAGEQYF; cdr3_nt: TGTGCCAGTAGCAGGGGACTAGCGGGCGAGCAGTACTTC
v_call: TRBV5-1; clone_size: .; j_call: TRBJ2-3; d_call: TRBD1; cdr3_aa: CASSLETGGSTDTQYF; cdr3_nt: TGCGCCAGCAGCTTGGAGACAGGGGGAAGCACAGATACGCAGTATTTT
v_call: TRBV12-5; clone_size: once; j_call: TRBJ2-5; d_call: TRBD1; cdr3_aa: CASGLGQGIQETQYF; cdr3_nt: TGTGCTAGTGGTTTGGGACAGGGGATCCAAGAGACCCAGTACTTC